What follows is one TCR beta chain and its context. The data are from a study of cytotoxic CD8 clonotypes in ibrutinib-treated CLL. Genomic DNA (about 2.2 micrograms) was obtained from cryopreserved PBMCs for construction of TCR beta libraries. The germline V and J ends were trimmed by 4 bases and 5 bases, with 18 bases remaining between them. The CDR3 is 15 amino acids. Germline lookup yields CDR1 SGHAT and CDR2 FQDESV (reference sequence). TCRdb keeps only in-frame clones here, not all; method: immunoSEQ multiplex PCR. There are 20,000 to 30,000 clones in the sample; about 75% occur only once, and around 28% lies in the top ten.

The sequencing used PBMCs, collected after 24 months of ibrutinib treatment. The sequence was collected from a human donor with chronic lymphocytic leukemia. V and J are TRBV11-1 and TRBJ2-7; tentatively, D is TRBD1 or TRBD2 (5 bases each). The CDR3 region is CASSSSWDAGNEQYF. The CDR3 region has the DNA TGTGCCAGCAGCTCCTCCTGGGACGCGGGCAACGAGCAGTACTTC.